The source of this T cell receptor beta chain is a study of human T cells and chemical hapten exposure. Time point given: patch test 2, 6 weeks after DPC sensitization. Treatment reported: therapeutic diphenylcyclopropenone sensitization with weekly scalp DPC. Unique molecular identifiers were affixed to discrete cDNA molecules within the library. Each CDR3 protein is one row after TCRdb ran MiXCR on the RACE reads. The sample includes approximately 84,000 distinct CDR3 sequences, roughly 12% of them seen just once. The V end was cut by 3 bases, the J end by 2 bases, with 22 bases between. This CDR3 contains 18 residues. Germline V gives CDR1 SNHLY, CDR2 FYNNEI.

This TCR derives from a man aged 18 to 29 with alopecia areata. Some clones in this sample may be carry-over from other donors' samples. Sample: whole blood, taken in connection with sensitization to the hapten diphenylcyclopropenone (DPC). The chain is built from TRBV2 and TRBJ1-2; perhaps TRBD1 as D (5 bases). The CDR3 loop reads CASSDPRRSGILNYGYTF. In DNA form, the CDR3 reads TGTGCCAGCAGTGATCCTCGCCGTTCAGGGATCCTGAACTATGGCTACACCTTC.